This TCR beta chain was retrieved from a study of CD8+CD57+ T cells in acquired aplastic anemia. For the study at large: Across the sorted CD4+ and CD8+ cells, DNA amounts averaged roughly 3.5 ug. Study-level points and caveats: Overlap between patients and controls comprised 25 to 35 CD8+ CDR3 sequences. Controls did not differ significantly from patients in CD8+ Simpson's diversity.

Previously, flow cytometry had revealed CD8+CD57+ cell expansion in the patients chosen for sequencing. Genomic DNA was employed as the template in profiling TCR beta VDJ and CDR3. In TCRdb, the reads were re-called with MiXCR into one record per CDR3 protein. Of 180,000 or so distinct CDR3 sequences in the sample, roughly 48% were seen once. Concerning this clonotype itself: What it binds is not known.

The CDR3 is made up of 13 amino acids. Germline trimming cut 4 bases from V and 9 bases from J; bases unmatched to any gene: 3. Per the germline V gene, CDR1 is SNHLY and CDR2 is FYNNEI. V gene TRBV2 combines with J gene TRBJ1-6, with 7 bases fitting TRBD1. This sequence was found in a human donor with aplastic anemia. Sequencing was performed on sorted CD4+, CD8+, or CD8+CD57+ T cells (not recorded which) from PBMCs. In nucleotides, the CDR3 is TGTGCCAGCAGTGTCGACAGGGCTTCACCCCTCCACTTT. It is translated as CASSVDRASPLHF.